Listed here are 8 T cell receptor beta chains from one sample, sequenced in a study of OX40 agonist ivuxolimab in advanced cancers. Assay used: immunoSEQ multiplex PCR; TCRdb lists only in-frame clones, some missing. The sample contains roughly 70,000 clones, around 85% of which appear only once. Material: CD4+ or CD8+ T cells sorted from blood, obtained in a trial of the OX40 agonist ivuxolimab. These receptors originate from an adult with an advanced solid tumor such as melanoma, head and neck, liver or kidney cancer.

V is TRBV6-1 and J is TRBJ1-1; D remains unclear. V lost 8 bases and J lost 1, with 14 bases in between. Germline assignment: CDR1 MNHNS and CDR2 SASEGT. The CDR3 consists of 14 residues. The CDR3 spells CASAIQGKNTEAFF. The CDR3 region has the DNA TGTGCCAGCGCCATCCAAGGAAAGAACACTGAAGCTTTCTTT.

The V gene is TRBV27, the J gene TRBJ2-4, with D possibly being TRBD1 (5 bases). The CDR3 totals 14 residues. Germline V gives CDR1 MNHEY, CDR2 SMNVEV (reference sequence). V lost 3 bases and J lost 6, with 12 bases in between. CDR3 DNA sequence: TGTGCCAGCAGTTTTAGGGGCACGGGAAACATTCAGTACTTC. It translates to CASSFRGTGNIQYF.

The chain recombines TRBV5-1 with TRBJ2-3, with D maybe TRBD2 (6 bases). V gave up 0 bases and J gave up 1 base, with 12 bases separating them. The CDR3 sequence is 16 residues long. Germline V lookup: CDR1 SGHRS, CDR2 YFSETQ. The CDR3 DNA follows: TGCGCCAGCAGCTTGGGGACGGCTAGCGGCACAGATACGCAGTATTTT. This sequence encodes CASSLGTASGTDTQYF.

The chain has TRBV5-1 and TRBJ1-5, with a tentative D call TRBD1 (6 bases). This CDR3 has 17 residues. The V gene lost 5 bases and the J gene lost 1 base, with 19 bases spanning the gap. In germline, CDR1 is SGHRS, CDR2 YFSETQ. The CDR3 bases are TGCGCCAGCAGTATCGACAGGAGGGGAAGGAGCAATCAGCCCCAGCATTTT. Translation: CASSIDRRGRSNQPQHF.

This chain uses TRBV2 with TRBJ2-2; tentative D call: TRBD2 (5 bases). Germline CDR1 SNHLY, CDR2 FYNNEI. The CDR3 runs to 15 residues. With 7 bases removed from V and 2 bases from J, the gap between germline ends came to 14 bases. The CDR3: CASMLTNLNTGELFF. The CDR3 bases are TGTGCCAGCATGCTGACTAATTTAAACACCGGGGAGCTGTTTTTT.

The CDR3 nucleotides read TGTGCCAGCAGGTGGACAGGGGGTTGGACAGATACGCAGTATTTT. This codes for CASRWTGGWTDTQYF. This chain uses TRBV28 with TRBJ2-3; TRBD1 matches at 10 bases. Germline CDR1 is MDHEN and CDR2 is SYDVKM. V lost 6 bases, J lost 3 bases, and 6 bases stayed unmatched. This CDR3 has 15 amino acids.

The gene calls are TRBV5-4 and TRBJ2-7; 8 bases map to TRBD1. Germline assignment: CDR1 SGHNT and CDR2 YYREEE (reference sequence). This CDR3 has 15 residues. After removal of 6 bases from V and 2 bases from J, the junction contained 10 bases not matched to a gene. The CDR3 reads CASTTPDRATYEQYF. In DNA form, the CDR3 reads TGTGCCAGCACGACCCCGGACAGGGCAACCTACGAGCAGTACTTC.

The chain links TRBV30 to TRBJ1-2; D call uncertain. Trimming removed 5 bases at V and 12 bases at J, with 16 bases between. The germline V gene has CDR1 GTSNPN and CDR2 SVGIG (reference sequence). The CDR3 is 11 residues long. In nucleotides, the CDR3 is TGTGCCTGGGGAATACTGGCTGGGGACACCTTC. As protein: CAWGILAGDTF.